The 32 T cell receptor beta chains in this list originate from one sample, sequenced in a study of T cells in Graves' hyperthyroidism and ophthalmopathy. There were TCR beta CDR3 regions amplified from RNA transcripts. The HTBI primer set drove a first-round RT-PCR of the TCR CDR3. TCRdb reprocessed the multiplex PCR reads via MiXCR and lists one record per CDR3 protein. This repertoire shows 450,000 to 650,000 distinct CDR3 sequences, 14% found once; its top ten account for roughly 7.1%. The sequencing input was blood. The receptors here all came from a woman younger than 30 with Graves' ophthalmopathy.

This clonotype was recorded at least ten times. The chain uses TRBV5-6 and TRBJ1-2, with 8 bases that match TRBD1. The germline CDR1 and CDR2 sequences are SGHDT and YYEEEE. With V trimmed by 4 bases and J by 4 bases, 6 bases remained unmatched. There are 14 residues in the CDR3. In DNA, the CDR3 is TGTGCCAGCAGCCCGACGGGACAGGCCTATGGCTACACCTTC. It is translated as CASSPTGQAYGYTF.

In its sample, this clonotype was seen many times. V usage is TRBV3-1 and J usage is TRBJ1-2; TRBD1 is a possible D gene (5 bases). The germline V gene has CDR1 LGHDT and CDR2 YNNKEL (reference sequence). V was cut by 1 base and J by 7 bases, with 16 bases left in between. There are 15 residues in the CDR3. The CDR3 here is CASSQAGQGLGGYTF. CDR3 sequence (DNA): TGTGCCAGCAGCCAAGCCGGACAAGGCCTAGGTGGCTACACCTTC.

The J gene is TRBJ1-5, the V gene TRBV6-2 or TRBV6-3, with D perhaps matching TRBD1 (5 bases). The V and J ends lost 1 base and 4 bases respectively, with 8 bases between them. CDR3 length: 14 amino acids. The germline V gene has CDR1 MNHEY and CDR2 SVGEGT. The CDR3: CASSYLQVNQPQHF. CDR3 bases: TGTGCCAGCAGTTACTTACAGGTGAATCAGCCCCAGCATTTT.

Details on this clonotype: It may be a read error: a sequence one base away is much more abundant. V and J are TRBV30 and TRBJ1-5, with no clear D. The CDR3 length is 12 residues. CDR1 is GTSNPN and CDR2 is SVGIG in the germline V gene (reference sequence). The CDR3 DNA reads as TGTGCCCGGAGTCAACCTAATCAGCCCCAGCATTTT. It codes for CARSQPNQPQHF.

About this clonotype itself: Just one base apart from a much larger clone, this may be a read error. J is TRBJ2-7 and V is TRBV5-8; 9 bases fit TRBD2. The CDR3 has 13 amino acids. CDR1 SGHTS and CDR2 YDEGEE come from the germline V gene. This CDR3 reads CASSGGLAWEQHF. CDR3 in DNA: TGTGCCAGCAGCGGGGGACTAGCTTGGGAGCAGCACTTC.

This clonotype was seen more than once but under ten times. The chain has TRBV29-1 and TRBJ2-3, with D perhaps TRBD1 (6 bases). There are 14 residues in the CDR3. Trimming shortened V by 5 bases and J by 2 bases, and 14 bases separated the two germline ends. CDR1 is SQVTM, CDR2 ANQGSEA, per germline. Here the CDR3 DNA reads TGCAGCGTTCCCGACAGGAGCCACACAGATACGCAGTATTTT. Encoded protein: CSVPDRSHTDTQYF.

This clonotype was detected ten times or more. The J gene is TRBJ1-3, the V gene TRBV28, with D unclear. This CDR3 is 16 amino acids long. Trimming cost V 4 bases and J 0 bases, with 13 bases left between them. From germline, CDR1 is MDHEN and CDR2 SYDVKM. The CDR3 bases are TGTGCCAGCAGTTCACAACCAGCCTTCTCTGGAAACACCATATATTTT. Translation gives CASSSQPAFSGNTIYF. The full variable domain, rest sourced from reference TRBV28 and TRBJ1-3, is DVKVTQSSRYLVKRTGEKVFLECVQDMDHENMFWYRQDPGLGLRLIYFSYDVKMKEKGDIPEGYSVSREKKERFSLILESASTNQTSMYLCASSSQPAFSGNTIYFGEGSWLTVV.

This clonotype was counted at least ten times. The chain joins TRBV30 to TRBJ2-1; 9 nucleotides match TRBD2. From germline, CDR1 is GTSNPN and CDR2 SVGIG (reference sequence). CDR3 length equals 16 residues. V shed 3 bases and J 8 bases; nucleotides not matched to a gene: 14. CDR3: CAWRGVGGRVNHEQFF. DNA for the CDR3: TGTGCCTGGAGGGGGGTAGGCGGGAGGGTGAACCATGAGCAGTTCTTC.

The rearrangement joins TRBV3-1 to TRBJ1-6, with unresolved D. V lost 1 base to trimming and J lost 6 bases, with 1 base between them. This CDR3 region has 12 residues. Germline assignment: CDR1 LGHDT and CDR2 YNNKEL (reference sequence). For the CDR3, the DNA is TGTGCCAGCAGCCAAGGTAATTCACCCCTCCACTTT. Protein product: CASSQGNSPLHF. The full variable domain, with the rest looked up from reference TRBV3-1 and TRBJ1-6, is DTAVSQTPKYLVTQMGNDKSIKCEQNLGHDTMYWYKQDSKKFLKIMFSYNNKELIINETVPNRFSPKSPDKAHLNLHINSLELGDSAVYFCASSQGNSPLHFGNGTRLTVT.

In this sample, this clonotype turned up many times. The J gene is TRBJ2-1, the V gene TRBV18, with D perhaps matching TRBD1 or TRBD2 (6 bases each). The CDR3 consists of 16 residues. Germline loops: CDR1 KGHSH, CDR2 LQKENI. V was clipped by 3 bases and J by 4 bases, with 16 bases between them. The CDR3 loop reads CASSPRPPGAYNEQFF. CDR3 bases: TGTGCCAGCTCACCCCGGCCCCCGGGGGCATACAATGAGCAGTTCTTC.

This clonotype was counted a few times. This rearrangement joins TRBV3-1 to TRBJ1-3; D is unclear. The CDR3 extends over 14 amino acids. Germline V gene lookup returns CDR1 LGHDT and CDR2 YNNKEL (reference sequence). V was trimmed by 0 bases and J by 0 bases, leaving 3 bases between them. The CDR3 sequence is CASSQDRSGNTIYF. CDR3 sequence (DNA): TGTGCCAGCAGCCAAGACCGCTCTGGAAACACCATATATTTT.

This clonotype was recorded at least ten times. The J gene is TRBJ1-1, the V gene TRBV27; TRBD1 is a possible D gene (5 bases). This CDR3 is 13 amino acids long. Trimming stripped 5 bases from V and 12 bases from J, with 19 bases between. Germline V gives CDR1 MNHEY, CDR2 SMNVEV (reference sequence). The CDR3 sequence is CASSPRGGFESFF. The CDR3 nucleotides read TGTGCCAGCAGTCCAAGGGGCGGGTTCGAATCTTTCTTT.

This clonotype was recorded at least ten times. The CDR3 loop is CASRHPDRAGYGYTF. CDR3 coding DNA: TGTGCCAGCCGTCATCCGGACAGGGCCGGCTATGGCTACACCTTC. J is TRBJ1-2 and V is TRBV28; 8 bases match TRBD1. CDR1 and CDR2 (germline): MDHEN, SYDVKM. After removal of 8 bases from V and 4 bases from J, the junction contained 12 bases not matched to a gene. The CDR3 has 15 amino acids.

This clonotype has ten or more counts. The CDR3 reads CASSLEVAGTDTQYF. In nucleotides, the CDR3 is TGCGCCAGCAGCTTAGAAGTGGCGGGCACAGATACGCAGTATTTT. The V call is TRBV5-1, the J call TRBJ2-3; no reliable D call. Germline V lookup: CDR1 SGHRS, CDR2 YFSETQ. The germline V and J ends were trimmed by 2 bases and 1 base, with 11 bases remaining between them. The CDR3 consists of 15 residues.

This clonotype occurred many times. The chain combines TRBV4-3 with TRBJ1-1, with D possibly TRBD1 on 6 matching bases. The CDR3 is 17 amino acids. Germline V gene data show CDR1 as LGHNA and CDR2 as YSLEER. Between the trimmed V and J ends, which lost 0 bases and 0 bases, there was a span of 14 bases. DNA of the CDR3: TGCGCCAGCAGCCAAGAGAGCGACGGACAGATGAACACTGAAGCTTTCTTT. Its protein is CASSQESDGQMNTEAFF.

This clonotype occurred many times. This chain links TRBV3-1 with TRBJ1-1; no reliable D call. The V gene's germline CDR1 is LGHDT and CDR2 YNNKEL (reference sequence). The germline V and J ends were trimmed by 4 bases and 4 bases, with 13 bases remaining between them. This CDR3 is built from 14 residues. The CDR3 DNA is TGTGCCAGCAGCCGACGTGGAGCAACCACTGAAGCTTTCTTT. Amino acid sequence: CASSRRGATTEAFF.

This clonotype was detected ten times or more. This rearrangement joins TRBV5-1 to TRBJ2-1, with D tentatively TRBD2 (5 bases). CDR1 SGHRS and CDR2 YFSETQ come from the germline V gene. With 0 bases removed from V and 3 bases from J, the gap between germline ends came to 13 bases. CDR3 length equals 16 residues. Here the CDR3 reads CASSLVIGSSYNEQFF. Here the CDR3 DNA reads TGCGCCAGCAGCTTGGTTATAGGGAGTAGCTACAATGAGCAGTTCTTC. The variable domain in full, completed from reference TRBV5-1 and TRBJ2-1, reads KAGVTQTPRYLIKTRGQQVTLSCSPISGHRSVSWYQQTPGQGLQFLFEYFSETQRNKGNFPGRFSGRQFSNSRSEMNVSTLELGDSALYLCASSLVIGSSYNEQFFGPGTRLTVL.

This clonotype has a count of ten or more. The chain carries TRBV29-1 and TRBJ1-1; D unresolved. This CDR3 contains 14 residues. Per the germline V gene, CDR1 is SQVTM and CDR2 is ANQGSEA. Trimming took off 4 bases at V and 0 bases at J, with 12 bases between the two ends. For the CDR3, the DNA is TGCAGCGTTGCACAAACAGCCTTGAACACTGAAGCTTTCTTT. Encoded protein: CSVAQTALNTEAFF.

The sample holds many counts of this clonotype. V gene TRBV28 combines with J gene TRBJ1-1; TRBD1 is a possible D gene (5 bases). The germline gives CDR1 MDHEN, CDR2 SYDVKM. V was pared by 6 bases and J by 4 bases, with 15 bases between. This CDR3 is built from 14 residues. As DNA, the CDR3 is TGTGCCAGCAGCCCCGGGCAGGGCGGCACTGAAGCTTTCTTT. This gives the protein CASSPGQGGTEAFF.

This clonotype was counted many times. This rearrangement joins TRBV3-1 to TRBJ2-1; 12 positions match TRBD2. The germline gives CDR1 LGHDT, CDR2 YNNKEL (reference sequence). After removal of 1 base from V and 1 base from J, the junction contained 11 bases not matched to a gene. The CDR3 sequence is 20 residues long. CDR3 loop: CASSQVVPETSGRSYNEQFF. In DNA form, the CDR3 reads TGTGCCAGCAGCCAAGTGGTGCCCGAGACTAGCGGGAGATCCTACAATGAGCAGTTCTTC.

This sequence joins TRBV5-4 and TRBJ1-1; D is ambiguous. CDR3 size: 13 residues. The V gene's germline CDR1 is SGHNT and CDR2 YYREEE (reference sequence). Trimming removed 0 bases at V and 8 bases at J, with 11 bases between. The CDR3 DNA reads TGTGCCAGCAGCTTGGTTGCCTCTCGAGAAGCTTTCTTT. Protein product: CASSLVASREAFF.

This clonotype has a handful of counts. A much larger clone differs by one base, so this may be a read error. The CDR3 ends on some other residue instead of the conserved phenylalanine or tryptophan, so this is likely a read error. The chain uses TRBV12-3 or TRBV12-4 and TRBJ2-7, with D possibly matching TRBD1 (6 bases). The CDR3 is made up of 14 amino acids. V lost 3 bases and J 0 bases, leaving 9 bases between the germline ends. The CDR3 nucleotides read TGTGCCAGCAGTTTTCAGGGGTCCTCCTACGAGCAGTACCTC. Translation: CASSFQGSSYEQYL.

This clonotype has only a few counts. The chain links TRBV12-3 or TRBV12-4 to TRBJ2-2, with 9 positions matching TRBD1. J lost 3 bases, V lost 3 bases, and 2 bases had no gene match. The CDR3 spans 15 residues. The CDR3: CASSLGQGYTGELFF. In nucleotides, the CDR3 is TGTGCCAGCAGTTTGGGACAGGGTTACACCGGGGAGCTGTTTTTT.

As to this clonotype: The missing conserved phenylalanine or tryptophan at the end of this CDR3 makes a read error likely. The chain recombines TRBV28 with TRBJ2-7, with D maybe TRBD1 (6 bases). Germline CDR1 MDHEN, CDR2 SYDVKM. The V end lost 7 bases, the J end lost 0 bases, and 19 bases lay between the germline ends. This CDR3 is 16 amino acids long. CDR3 sequence (DNA): TGTGCCAGCAAGGGTGGTCGACAGGTGGGCTCCTACGAGCAGTACCTC. Amino acid sequence: CASKGGRQVGSYEQYL.

The chain employs TRBV5-5 and TRBJ2-7; D remains ambiguous. Trimming removed 6 bases from V and 5 bases from J, with 24 bases in between. The CDR3 spans 16 residues. CDR1 SGHKS and CDR2 YYEKEE come from the germline V gene (reference sequence). This CDR3 is CASTFDLTSYPNEQYF. The CDR3 bases are TGTGCCAGCACCTTTGACCTGACGTCATACCCGAACGAGCAGTACTTC.

V gene TRBV20-1 combines with J gene TRBJ2-7; 7 nucleotides agree with TRBD2. Trimming removed 3 bases from V and 4 bases from J; junction bases left unmatched: 9. The CDR3 consists of 14 residues. Germline values: CDR1 DFQATT, CDR2 SNEGSKA (reference sequence). The CDR3 sequence is CSASDGLETYEQYF. CDR3 coding DNA: TGCAGTGCTAGCGATGGACTAGAAACTTACGAGCAGTACTTC.

This clonotype was counted between two and nine times. V and J are TRBV12-3 or TRBV12-4 and TRBJ1-2, with TRBD1 as a possible D gene (6 bases). CDR3 length equals 14 residues. The ends were cut back, 2 bases at V and 6 bases at J, with 13 bases in the middle. CDR3 bases: TGTGCCAGCAGTTTACTTGGCCAGGGGAATGGCTACACCTTC. It encodes CASSLLGQGNGYTF.

This clonotype was counted ten times or more. At one end, the junction sequence differs from germline, possibly due to a read error. This chain links TRBV7-7 with TRBJ2-5, with 12 bases aligning to TRBD2. This CDR3 region has 16 residues. The germline gives CDR1 SSHAT, CDR2 FNYEAQ (reference sequence). The CDR3 reads CASSTSSGRAGETQYF. Written as DNA, the CDR3 is TGTGCTAGCAGCACCTCTAGCGGGAGGGCCGGAGAGACCCAGTACTTC. Supplemented by reference TRBV7-7 and TRBJ2-5, the full variable domain reads GAGVSQSPRYKVTKRGQDVTLRCDPISSHATLYWYQQALGQGPEFLTYFNYEAQPDKSGLPSDRFSAERPEGSISTLTIQRTEQRDSAMYRCASSTSSGRAGETQYFGPGTRLLVL.

This clonotype appeared many times. The chain has TRBV2 and TRBJ2-2; a weak D match, TRBD2 (6 bases). The CDR3 is made up of 13 amino acids. The V end was cut by 8 bases, the J end by 3 bases, with 10 bases between. Per germline, CDR1 SNHLY and CDR2 FYNNEI. CDR3 in amino acids: CASRGTHTGELFF. CDR3 coding DNA: TGTGCCAGCCGGGGGACTCACACCGGGGAGCTGTTTTTT. Supplemented by reference TRBV2 and TRBJ2-2, the full variable domain reads EPEVTQTPSHQVTQMGQEVILRCVPISNHLYFYWYRQILGQKVEFLVSFYNNEISEKSEIFDDQFSVERPDGSNFTLKIRSTKLEDSAMYFCASRGTHTGELFFGEGSRLTVL.

Many counts were recorded for this clonotype. The rearrangement joins TRBV19 to TRBJ2-7; 11 bases match TRBD2. Germline lookup yields CDR1 LNHDA and CDR2 SQIVND (reference sequence). V was pared by 4 bases and J by 1 base, with 9 bases of the junction left unmatched. The CDR3 covers 17 residues. The DNA for the CDR3 is TGTGCCAGTAGTAAATCCCTAGCGGGAGGTAGTTCCTACGAGCAGTACTTC. It specifies CASSKSLAGGSSYEQYF. Full variable domain (outside the CDR3, taken from reference TRBV19 and TRBJ2-7): DGGITQSPKYLFRKEGQNVTLSCEQNLNHDAMYWYRQDPGQGLRLIYYSQIVNDFQKGDIAEGYSVSREKKESFPLTVTSAQKNPTAFYLCASSKSLAGGSSYEQYFGPGTRLTVT.

This clonotype has more than one count but fewer than ten. The chain recombines TRBV20-1 with TRBJ1-1; D might be TRBD1 (5 bases). Trimming pared 0 bases from V and 5 bases from J, leaving 13 bases between. Germline V gene lookup returns CDR1 DFQATT and CDR2 SNEGSKA (reference sequence). This CDR3 comprises 14 residues. The CDR3 nucleotides are TGCAGTGCTAGAGAAAGTGGTGGGGGGACTGAAGCTTTCTTT. Its protein is CSARESGGGTEAFF.

The count of this clonotype is one. The chain couples TRBV7-9 to TRBJ2-7; 8 nucleotides match TRBD1. Trimming took 2 bases from V and 4 from J; bases not matched to a gene: 4. From germline, CDR1 is SEHNR and CDR2 FQNEAQ (reference sequence). This CDR3 contains 14 residues. The CDR3 bases are TGTGCCAGCAGCTTACCCCAGGGGGCTTACGAGCAGTACTTC. The encoded protein is CASSLPQGAYEQYF.